This is a list of T cell receptor beta chains from one sample in a study of cytomegalovirus exposure and HLA in healthy donors. Only in-frame clones appear in the TCRdb table, and some are missing; sequencing was by immunoSEQ multiplex PCR. The data show some 140,000 clones, about four fifths seen once. Sequencing was carried out using PBMCs. The receptors come from a female donor in good health and CMV-seronegative. Each CDR3 is given without its conserved first and last residue.

TRBJ1-2 TRBV27 ASSLSPGGFTWGYT
TRBJ2-5 TRBV5-4 ASSQDRTGETQY
TRBJ2-2 TRBV29-1 SAGGTTNTGELF
TRBJ2-1 TRBV6-5 ASRLPGQGVGEQF
TRBJ1-6 TRBV9 ASSASGTAVSPLH
TRBJ2-1 TRBV5-8 ASSLDGGSEQF
TRBJ2-3 TRBV9 ASSVATGRGNTQY
TRBJ1-2 TRBV14 ASSRDRGDRYGYT
TRBJ2-1 TRBV4-1 ASSQDRAGLKGDEQF
TRBJ2-3 TRBV7-9 ASSSRTSGSLTDTQY
TRBJ1-1 TRBV19 ASSRGTGGWAEAF